This is a list of T cell receptor beta chains from one sample in a study of blood T cells in healthy people across ages. MiXCR, applied by TCRdb to the 5' RACE reads, yields one record per CDR3 protein. Among around 800,000 distinct CDR3 sequences listed, under 45% were seen once. Material: blood. The receptors shown here come from a man aged 55 to 70 in good health. The CDR3 runs from the conserved cysteine through the conserved F or W. Each record gives: D gene, clone size, V gene, J gene, CDR3 DNA, CDR3 protein. A D gene is named only where the DNA matches it firmly. Rows give clone size only sometimes, using once, few, many, or a class for an expanded clone.

d_gene: .
abundance: .
v_gene: TRBV6-2/TRBV6-3
j_gene: TRBJ2-7
CDR3nt: TGTGCCAGCAGTTACTTTTCTGGACTGACCTACCAGCAGTACTTC
CDR3aa: CASSYFSGLTYQQYF

d_gene: TRBD2
abundance: .
v_gene: TRBV20-1
j_gene: TRBJ2-3
CDR3nt: TGCAGTGCTACAGGGACTAGCGGGGGGGCCCGGGATACGCAGTATTTT
CDR3aa: CSATGTSGGARDTQYF

d_gene: .
abundance: few
v_gene: TRBV30
j_gene: TRBJ2-7
CDR3nt: TGTGCCTGGAGTTGGGAGGCCTACGAGCAGTACTTC
CDR3aa: CAWSWEAYEQYF

d_gene: .
abundance: .
v_gene: TRBV29-1
j_gene: TRBJ2-1
CDR3nt: TGCAGCGTGGCTCTGTTGGCCACCTACAATGAGCAGTTCTTC
CDR3aa: CSVALLATYNEQFF

d_gene: .
abundance: .
v_gene: TRBV5-4
j_gene: TRBJ2-4
CDR3nt: TGTGCCAGCAGCTTAGGGGGCGGGATGGCCAAAAACATTCAGTACTTC
CDR3aa: CASSLGGGMAKNIQYF

d_gene: .
abundance: .
v_gene: TRBV25-1
j_gene: TRBJ2-7
CDR3nt: TGTGCCAGCAGTGACCCCATGGGGATGGTGCACGAGCAGTACTTC
CDR3aa: CASSDPMGMVHEQYF

d_gene: TRBD2
abundance: .
v_gene: TRBV5-1
j_gene: TRBJ2-3
CDR3nt: TGCGCCAGCAGCGAGACGGGACTAGTCGCCTTTGATACGCAGTATTTT
CDR3aa: CASSETGLVAFDTQYF

d_gene: TRBD2
abundance: .
v_gene: TRBV6-2/TRBV6-3
j_gene: TRBJ2-1
CDR3nt: TGTGCCAGCAGTTACAATAGCGGGGGGTCGAGCTCCTACAATGAGCAGTTCTTC
CDR3aa: CASSYNSGGSSSYNEQFF

d_gene: .
abundance: .
v_gene: TRBV20-1
j_gene: TRBJ2-1
CDR3nt: TGCAGTGCACATAATGAAGCGGTGGGCTACAATGAGCAGTTCTTC
CDR3aa: CSAHNEAVGYNEQFF

d_gene: TRBD2
abundance: few
v_gene: TRBV5-1
j_gene: TRBJ2-5
CDR3nt: TGCGCCAGCAGCCCAACGCTCAGCGGGGGGCCTCAGACCCAGTACTTC
CDR3aa: CASSPTLSGGPQTQYF

d_gene: .
abundance: .
v_gene: TRBV20-1
j_gene: TRBJ2-7
CDR3nt: TGCAGTGCTTCCGGGACACTCTCCTACGAGCAGTACTTC
CDR3aa: CSASGTLSYEQYF

d_gene: .
abundance: once
v_gene: TRBV9
j_gene: TRBJ1-1
CDR3nt: TGTGCCAGCAGCGTGAGGCCGGAGGACACTGAAGCTTTCTTT
CDR3aa: CASSVRPEDTEAFF